These 20 T cell receptor beta chains were all obtained from the same sample, sequenced in a study of early stage breast cancer tumors. Here immunoSEQ multiplex PCR was the method, and the copy in TCRdb shows in-frame clones only, minus some. The table has about 19,000 clones, around 82% seen once. Sequenced input: blood. The receptors come from a person aged 65 to 79 with breast cancer.

The table lists this clone with a few counts. The chain couples TRBV28 to TRBJ1-6; D unresolved. The CDR3 spans 12 residues. Trimming shortened V by 2 bases and J by 6 bases, and 2 bases separated the two germline ends. CDR1 and CDR2 from the germline V gene are MDHEN and SYDVKM. CDR3 loop: CASSLLNSPLHF. DNA for the CDR3: TGTGCCAGCAGTTTACTTAATTCACCCCTCCACTTT. Looking up the rest from reference TRBV28 and TRBJ1-6 gives the full variable domain: DVKVTQSSRYLVKRTGEKVFLECVQDMDHENMFWYRQDPGLGLRLIYFSYDVKMKEKGDIPEGYSVSREKKERFSLILESASTNQTSMYLCASSLLNSPLHFGNGTRLTVT.

The J gene is TRBJ2-3, the V gene TRBV5-1, with 8 bases lining up with TRBD2. This CDR3 region has 17 residues. V trimming: 3 bases; J trimming: 0 bases; junction bases outside the gene matches: 9. Germline loops: CDR1 SGHRS, CDR2 YFSETQ. The CDR3 DNA follows: TGCGCCAGCAGCTCCCGGGGGGGAGGACCTAGCACAGATACGCAGTATTTT. This sequence encodes CASSSRGGGPSTDTQYF.

The chain employs TRBV9 and TRBJ1-2, with TRBD1 identical over 7 bases. V lost 4 bases to trimming and J lost 4 bases; unmatched junction nucleotides: 7. There are 14 residues in the CDR3. The germline V gene has CDR1 SGDLS and CDR2 YYNGEE. The CDR3 here is CASSPGQNRYGYTF. The CDR3 DNA reads as TGTGCCAGCAGCCCGGGACAGAATCGCTATGGCTACACCTTC.

The chain links TRBV27 to TRBJ2-5; TRBD2 matches 13 bases. The germline V gene encodes CDR1 MNHEY and CDR2 SMNVEV (reference sequence). This CDR3 comprises 18 residues. J gave up 3 bases and V 5 bases, and 12 bases lay outside the gene matches. Here the CDR3 DNA reads TGTGCCAGCAGTCCAGAGCGACTAGCGGGGGGTAGAAAAGAGACCCAGTACTTC. This translates into CASSPERLAGGRKETQYF.

The chain joins TRBV2 to TRBJ2-5, with D hard to call. This CDR3 contains 11 residues. V lost 6 bases, J lost 4 bases, and 6 bases lay in between. Looked up from germline, CDR1 is SNHLY and CDR2 is FYNNEI. CDR3 protein: CASSVLETQYF. The CDR3 nucleotides read TGTGCCAGCAGCGTGTTAGAGACCCAGTACTTC.

This clone was picked up a small number of times. The chain uses TRBV18 and TRBJ2-7; 11 positions match TRBD2. The J segment lost 2 bases and the V segment lost 3 bases, leaving 6 bases of the junction unmatched. The CDR3 covers 16 residues. The germline V gene has CDR1 KGHSH and CDR2 LQKENI. CDR3 region: CASSPLLAGGTYEQYF. CDR3 coding DNA: TGTGCCAGCTCACCTCTCCTAGCGGGGGGAACCTACGAGCAGTACTTC.

V and J are TRBV7-9 and TRBJ1-4; no definite D call. The length of the CDR3 is 14 residues. V lost 4 bases and J lost 5, with 11 bases in between. CDR1 is SEHNR and CDR2 is FQNEAQ in the germline V gene (reference sequence). CDR3 region: CASSSRRENEKLFF. CDR3 nucleotides: TGTGCCAGCAGCTCGAGACGGGAGAATGAAAAACTGTTTTTT.

The chain recombines TRBV5-6 with TRBJ2-1; D perhaps matches TRBD2 (5 bases). Trimming pared 2 bases from V and 0 bases from J, leaving 12 bases between. The CDR3 is 16 residues long. Germline-derived CDR1 and CDR2 are SGHDT and YYEEEE. CDR3 bases: TGTGCCAGCAGCTTACCAGTGGGGAGCTCCTACAATGAGCAGTTCTTC. Translation: CASSLPVGSSYNEQFF.

The chain has TRBV11-3 and TRBJ2-1, with 10 positions matching TRBD2. V was pared by 0 bases and J by 7 bases, with 3 bases of the junction left unmatched. Germline loops: CDR1 SGHNT, CDR2 YENEEA. The CDR3 contains 15 residues. In DNA, the CDR3 is TGTGCCAGCAGCTTAGACAGCGGGGGGGGTAATGAGCAGTTCTTC. Translation gives CASSLDSGGGNEQFF.

The gene calls are TRBV18 and TRBJ1-1; no firm D call. This CDR3 contains 16 residues. Trimming cost V 1 base and J 1 base, with 13 bases left between them. The germline V gene encodes CDR1 KGHSH and CDR2 LQKENI. The CDR3 region is CASSPRLSERNTEAFF. CDR3 DNA: TGTGCCAGCTCACCACGGCTGTCCGAGCGGAACACTGAAGCTTTCTTT.

This rearrangement joins TRBV7-9 to TRBJ2-5; 11 bases are shared with TRBD1. This CDR3 comprises 15 residues. With 4 bases clipped from V and 11 bases from J, the junction kept 12 bases outside the gene matches. The germline CDR1 and CDR2 sequences are SEHNR and FQNEAQ (reference sequence). CDR3 sequence reads: CASSSPTWTGGAQYF. The CDR3 bases are TGTGCCAGCAGCTCGCCCACCTGGACAGGGGGCGCGCAGTACTTC. Filled out from reference TRBV7-9 and TRBJ2-5, the complete variable domain reads DTGVSQNPRHKITKRGQNVTFRCDPISEHNRLYWYRQTLGQGPEFLTYFQNEAQLEKSRLLSDRFSAERPKGSFSTLEIQRTEQGDSAMYLCASSSPTWTGGAQYFGPGTRLLVL.

The rearrangement uses TRBV27 and TRBJ2-1; 8 bases are shared with TRBD1. The CDR3 runs 15 residues. The germline V gene has CDR1 MNHEY and CDR2 SMNVEV (reference sequence). The trim removed 4 bases at V and 2 bases at J, leaving 4 bases unmatched. The CDR3 coding sequence is TGTGCCAGCAGTTCTACGGACAGGGCCTACAATGAGCAGTTCTTC. Translation gives CASSSTDRAYNEQFF.

This clone was seen a single time. The chain carries TRBV5-4 and TRBJ2-5; a possible D gene is TRBD2 (7 bases). CDR1 and CDR2 (germline): SGHNT, YYREEE (reference sequence). This CDR3 region has 14 residues. The V end lost 4 bases, the J end lost 11 bases, and 21 bases lay between the germline ends. CDR3 coding DNA: TGTGCCAGCAGCCCAAGGGGGGGCCCTACGCAGCAGTACTTC. Protein product: CASSPRGGPTQQYF. Together with reference TRBV5-4 and TRBJ2-5, the CDR3 gives the full variable domain: ETGVTQSPTHLIKTRGQQVTLRCSSQSGHNTVSWYQQALGQGPQFIFQYYREEENGRGNFPPRFSGLQFPNYSSELNVNALELDDSALYLCASSPRGGPTQQYFGPGTRLLVL.

The rearrangement links TRBV23-1 to TRBJ1-3, with 8 bases that match TRBD1. TRBV23-1 is an ORF, and what it does is uncertain. J was trimmed by 2 bases and V by 2 bases; bases with no gene match: 8. The CDR3 is 17 amino acids. The CDR3 is CASSQPGQGSPGNTIYF. The CDR3 DNA sequence: TGCGCCAGCAGTCAACCCGGACAGGGAAGCCCTGGAAACACCATATATTTT.

The chain has TRBV4-2 and TRBJ1-1, with D hard to call. The CDR3 spans 14 residues. Trimming stripped 0 bases from V and 1 base from J, with 6 bases between. Per germline, CDR1 LGHNA and CDR2 YNFKEQ. As DNA, the CDR3 is TGTGCCAGCAGCCAAGACCTTTGGAACACTGAAGCTTTCTTT. Translating gives CASSQDLWNTEAFF.

The rearrangement joins TRBV7-3 to TRBJ2-1; 7 nucleotides match TRBD2. Germline assignment: CDR1 SGHTA and CDR2 FQGTGA. The CDR3 is 16 residues long. With 1 base clipped from V and 4 bases from J, the junction kept 7 bases outside the gene matches. CDR3 sequence reads: CASSLNAGLKYNEQFF. The CDR3 nucleotides read TGTGCCAGCAGCTTAAACGCGGGACTAAAATACAATGAGCAGTTCTTC.

This clone was seen a single time. V usage is TRBV6-1 and J usage is TRBJ1-2; 8 bases line up with TRBD1. V gave up 3 bases and J gave up 5 bases; unmatched junction bases: 8. The CDR3 totals 15 residues. From germline, CDR1 is MNHNS and CDR2 SASEGT. CDR3 nucleotide sequence: TGTGCCAGCAGTGATCTGGCAGGGGGCCGGTATGGCTACACCTTC. Its translation is CASSDLAGGRYGYTF.

This clone has more than one count but fewer than ten. This chain links TRBV9 with TRBJ1-6; TRBD1 might be the D (6 bases). The V and J ends lost 0 bases and 5 bases respectively, with 9 bases between them. CDR1 and CDR2 from the germline V gene are SGDLS and YYNGEE. The CDR3 totals 15 residues. The CDR3 nucleotides are TGTGCCAGCAGCGTAGGACACAGGGATAATTCACCCCTCCACTTT. Its protein is CASSVGHRDNSPLHF.

This chain joins TRBV7-9 and TRBJ1-4; the match to TRBD1 covers 8 bases. The CDR3 has 14 residues. Germline assignment: CDR1 SEHNR and CDR2 FQNEAQ (reference sequence). Losses at the gene ends were 1 base for V and 8 bases for J; bases not matched to a gene: 3. The chain's CDR3 is CASSLGTGIEKLFF. The CDR3 DNA sequence: TGTGCCAGCAGCTTAGGGACAGGGATCGAAAAACTGTTTTTT.

The rearrangement uses TRBV2 and TRBJ2-2; D is undetermined. V lost 5 bases, J lost 1 base, and 5 bases lay in between. The CDR3 is 13 amino acids. Germline CDR1 is SNHLY and CDR2 is FYNNEI. This chain's CDR3 is CASSTVNTGELFF. The CDR3 region has the DNA TGTGCCAGCAGTACGGTGAACACCGGGGAGCTGTTTTTT.